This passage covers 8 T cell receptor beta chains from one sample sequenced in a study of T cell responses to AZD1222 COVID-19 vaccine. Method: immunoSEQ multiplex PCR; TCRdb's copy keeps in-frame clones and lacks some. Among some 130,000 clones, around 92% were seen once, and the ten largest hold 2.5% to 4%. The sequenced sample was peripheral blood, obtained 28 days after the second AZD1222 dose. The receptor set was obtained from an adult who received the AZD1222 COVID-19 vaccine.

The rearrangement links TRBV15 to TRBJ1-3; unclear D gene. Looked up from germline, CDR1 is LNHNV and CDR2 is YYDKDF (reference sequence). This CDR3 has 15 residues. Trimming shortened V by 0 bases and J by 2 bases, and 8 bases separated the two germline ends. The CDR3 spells CATSRDRGTGNTIYF. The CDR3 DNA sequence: TGTGCCACCAGCAGAGATCGAGGCACTGGAAACACCATATATTTT.

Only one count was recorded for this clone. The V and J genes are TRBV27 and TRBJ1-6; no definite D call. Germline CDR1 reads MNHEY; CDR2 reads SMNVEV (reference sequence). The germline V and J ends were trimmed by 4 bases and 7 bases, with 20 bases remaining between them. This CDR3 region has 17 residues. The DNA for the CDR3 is TGTGCCAGCAGTTCCCCATGGACCGCGGGAGGGAATTCACCCCTCCACTTT. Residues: CASSSPWTAGGNSPLHF.

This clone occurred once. In nucleotides, the CDR3 is TGTGCCAGCAAGGAACCATCCCGTGACACCATATATTTT. This encodes CASKEPSRDTIYF. The chain has TRBV28 and TRBJ1-3, with D uncertain. Looked up from germline, CDR1 is MDHEN and CDR2 is SYDVKM. The CDR3 has 13 residues. Trimming took off 7 bases at V and 8 bases at J, with 15 bases between the two ends.

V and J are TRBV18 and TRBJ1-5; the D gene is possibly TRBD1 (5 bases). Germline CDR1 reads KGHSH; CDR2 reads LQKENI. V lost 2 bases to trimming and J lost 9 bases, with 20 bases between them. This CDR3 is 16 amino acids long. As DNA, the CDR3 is TGTGCCAGCTCACCAGAAGGACAACCGGGTAGGGCGCCCCAGCATTTT. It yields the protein CASSPEGQPGRAPQHF.

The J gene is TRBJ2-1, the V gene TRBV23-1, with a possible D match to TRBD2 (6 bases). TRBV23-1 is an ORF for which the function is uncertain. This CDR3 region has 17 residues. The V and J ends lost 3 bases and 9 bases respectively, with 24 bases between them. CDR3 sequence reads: CASSHMFSQKWEAEQFF. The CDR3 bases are TGCGCCAGCAGTCATATGTTCTCACAGAAGTGGGAGGCTGAGCAGTTCTTC.

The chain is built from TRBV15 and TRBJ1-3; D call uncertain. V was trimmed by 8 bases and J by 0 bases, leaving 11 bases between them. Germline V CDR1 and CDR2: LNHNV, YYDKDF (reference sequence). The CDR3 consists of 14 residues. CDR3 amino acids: CATRREASGNTIYF. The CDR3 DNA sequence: TGTGCCACCCGGAGGGAAGCCTCTGGAAACACCATATATTTT.

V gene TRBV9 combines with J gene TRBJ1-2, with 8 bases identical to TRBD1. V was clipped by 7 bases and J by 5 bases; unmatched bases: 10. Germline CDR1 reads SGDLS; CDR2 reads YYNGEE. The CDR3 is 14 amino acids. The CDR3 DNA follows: TGTGCCAGCGGGGCAGGGGGCGCGGCGTATGGCTACACCTTC. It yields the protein CASGAGGAAYGYTF.

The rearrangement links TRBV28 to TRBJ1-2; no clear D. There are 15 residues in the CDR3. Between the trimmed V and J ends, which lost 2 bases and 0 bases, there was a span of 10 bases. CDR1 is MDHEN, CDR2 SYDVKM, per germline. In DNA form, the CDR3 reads TGTGCCAGCAGTTTAGGAATCAGAGCTAACTATGGCTACACCTTC. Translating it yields CASSLGIRANYGYTF.